The 32 T cell receptor beta chains listed next were all sequenced from one sample in a study of T cells in Graves' hyperthyroidism and ophthalmopathy. Researchers amplified the TCR beta CDR3 regions from RNA transcripts. HTBI primers were the set used in a first-round RT-PCR of the TCR CDR3. MiXCR, run by TCRdb on the multiplex PCR reads, gives a single entry per CDR3 protein. The sample has more than 300,000 distinct CDR3 sequences, around 13% seen once. The sequencing input was blood. The receptors stem from a woman aged 30 to 39 with Graves' ophthalmopathy.

This clonotype was recorded many times. CDR3 sequence: CASSLDRTSNTDEQFF. CDR3 bases: TGTGCCAGCAGCTTGGACCGGACTAGCAACACAGATGAGCAGTTCTTC. V is TRBV5-8 and J is TRBJ2-1; 8 bases are a match to TRBD2. The germline CDR1 and CDR2 sequences are SGHTS and YDEGEE. The CDR3 loop spans 16 amino acids. V lost 0 bases to trimming and J lost 8 bases; unmatched junction nucleotides: 10.

V is TRBV20-1 and J is TRBJ2-6, with D uncertain. The V end lost 6 bases, the J end lost 2 bases, and 11 bases lay between the germline ends. Per germline, CDR1 DFQATT and CDR2 SNEGSKA (reference sequence). This CDR3 contains 14 residues. CDR3 DNA sequence: TGCAGTGCCCGATCTGGGACTGGGGCCAACGTCCTGACTTTC. Protein product: CSARSGTGANVLTF.

This chain connects TRBV20-1 to TRBJ1-6; no clear D gene. This CDR3 spans 13 amino acids. Germline CDR1 reads DFQATT; CDR2 reads SNEGSKA (reference sequence). Deletions cut 2 bases from V and 8 bases from J, with 10 bases between. The CDR3 region has the DNA TGCAGTGCTAGATATGTCTCGGATTCACCCCTCCACTTT. Protein product: CSARYVSDSPLHF.

This clonotype was detected only a few times. The genes are TRBV5-6 and TRBJ1-1; D not certain. CDR3 size: 16 residues. V lost 1 base and J 1 base, leaving 14 bases between the germline ends. Germline V gives CDR1 SGHDT, CDR2 YYEEEE. In nucleotides, the CDR3 is TGTGCCAGCAGCTTGTTTGGGCGGACTGAGAACACTGAAGCTTTCTTT. Protein product: CASSLFGRTENTEAFF.

This chain links TRBV30 with TRBJ2-7; no definite D call. Trimming removed 3 bases from V and 4 bases from J, with 13 bases in between. The CDR3 loop spans 13 amino acids. In germline, CDR1 is GTSNPN, CDR2 SVGIG (reference sequence). The CDR3 DNA is TGTGCCTGGAGGTCGGTGGCCAGGTACGAGCAGTACTTC. This encodes CAWRSVARYEQYF.

This clonotype was seen repeatedly, ten times or more. V usage is TRBV7-9 and J usage is TRBJ2-7; TRBD1 might be the D (7 bases). The CDR3 loop spans 15 amino acids. Germline CDR1 reads SEHNR; CDR2 reads FQNEAQ (reference sequence). V lost 6 bases and J lost 0, with 15 bases in between. The CDR3 DNA reads as TGTGCCAGCAGTACGGGGGCAGGGGGCTCCTACGAGCAGTACTTC. Amino acid sequence: CASSTGAGGSYEQYF. The full variable domain, rest sourced from reference TRBV7-9 and TRBJ2-7, is DTGVSQNPRHKITKRGQNVTFRCDPISEHNRLYWYRQTLGQGPEFLTYFQNEAQLEKSRLLSDRFSAERPKGSFSTLEIQRTEQGDSAMYLCASSTGAGGSYEQYFGPGTRLTVT.

The sample holds many counts of this clonotype. The CDR3 is CASSHASGYTF. CDR3 nucleotides: TGTGCCAGCAGTCACGCAAGTGGCTACACCTTC. This chain uses TRBV2 with TRBJ1-2; D is uncertain. V was trimmed by 5 bases and J by 7 bases, leaving 8 bases between them. The CDR3 has 11 residues. Germline V gene lookup returns CDR1 SNHLY and CDR2 FYNNEI. Variable domain in full (rest from reference TRBV2 and TRBJ1-2): EPEVTQTPSHQVTQMGQEVILRCVPISNHLYFYWYRQILGQKVEFLVSFYNNEISEKSEIFDDQFSVERPDGSNFTLKIRSTKLEDSAMYFCASSHASGYTFGSGTRLTVV.

The sample holds many counts of this clonotype. The gene calls are TRBV11-2 and TRBJ2-3; 9 bases are shared with TRBD2. The germline CDR1 and CDR2 sequences are SGHAT and FQNNGV. V lost 3 bases to trimming and J lost 8 bases; unmatched junction nucleotides: 0. This CDR3 is built from 12 residues. The chain's CDR3 is CASSLTSGTQYF. The CDR3 DNA follows: TGTGCCAGCAGCTTGACTAGCGGTACGCAGTATTTT.

This clonotype was observed many times. The rearrangement uses TRBV11-2 and TRBJ2-1; D is unclear. The CDR3 extends over 12 amino acids. The germline CDR1 and CDR2 sequences are SGHAT and FQNNGV. The germline V and J ends were trimmed by 0 bases and 9 bases, with 6 bases remaining between them. This chain's CDR3 is CASSLDFTEQFF. The DNA of the CDR3 is TGTGCCAGCAGCTTAGATTTTACTGAGCAGTTCTTC.

At least ten counts were recorded for this clonotype. The chain has TRBV5-1 and TRBJ2-3; 8 positions agree with TRBD2. CDR1 and CDR2 (germline): SGHRS, YFSETQ. V shed 2 bases and J 5 bases; nucleotides not matched to a gene: 7. The CDR3 consists of 15 residues. The CDR3 sequence is CASSFGAGVLDTQYF. The CDR3, as DNA: TGCGCCAGCAGCTTCGGAGCGGGGGTGCTAGATACGCAGTATTTT.

Comments on this clonotype: A much larger clone lies one base from this, so it may be a read error. The chain is built from TRBV6-4 and TRBJ1-1; 7 nucleotides match TRBD1. Germline V gene lookup returns CDR1 MRHNA and CDR2 SNTAGT. V shed 10 bases, J shed 2 bases, and the junction held 7 bases outside the gene matches. CDR3 length: 13 residues. CDR3: CAIPTGSNTEAFF. CDR3 DNA: TGTGCCATCCCGACAGGGTCCAACACTGAAGCTTTCTTT.

Points on this clonotype: It may be a read error: a sequence one base away is much more abundant. As the CDR3 is not closed by the conserved phenylalanine or tryptophan, this likely results from a read error. The chain carries TRBV9 and TRBJ2-1; D is unclear. This CDR3 is built from 15 residues. V lost 0 bases, J lost 7 bases, and 14 bases lay in between. Germline assignment: CDR1 SGDLS and CDR2 YYNGEE. The CDR3 bases are TGTGCCAGCAGCGTAGGAGACAAGGTATGGAATGAGCAGTTCCTC. This sequence encodes CASSVGDKVWNEQFL.

At least ten counts were recorded for this clonotype. The chain has TRBV4-2 and TRBJ1-1, with 7 bases lining up with TRBD1. Germline assignment: CDR1 LGHNA and CDR2 YNFKEQ. There are 15 residues in the CDR3. Losses at the gene ends were 3 bases for V and 0 bases for J; bases not matched to a gene: 4. CDR3 protein: CASSHSGQMNTEAFF. Here the CDR3 DNA reads TGTGCCAGCAGCCACTCGGGACAGATGAACACTGAAGCTTTCTTT.

This clonotype showed up many times. The chain has TRBV12-3 or TRBV12-4 and TRBJ1-4, with 7 bases that match TRBD1. With 5 bases clipped from V and 4 bases from J, the junction kept 7 bases outside the gene matches. The CDR3 length is 15 residues. CDR3 sequence: CASSTGQLSNEKLFF. Written as DNA, the CDR3 is TGTGCCAGCAGTACGGGACAGTTAAGTAATGAAAAACTGTTTTTT.

This chain joins TRBV25-1 and TRBJ2-7, with TRBD2 identical over 12 bases. The CDR3 is 14 residues long. Germline values: CDR1 MGHDK, CDR2 SYGVNS. J was trimmed by 3 bases and V by 6 bases; bases with no gene match: 3. CDR3 loop: CASSILAGGYEQYF. Written as DNA, the CDR3 is TGTGCCAGCAGCATACTAGCGGGGGGCTACGAGCAGTACTTC.

This clonotype was detected ten times or more. V gene TRBV5-8 combines with J gene TRBJ1-1; TRBD1 might be the D (5 bases). With 1 base removed from V and 4 bases from J, the gap between germline ends came to 11 bases. CDR3 length equals 14 residues. From germline, CDR1 is SGHTS and CDR2 YDEGEE. CDR3 in DNA: TGTGCCAGCAGCTTGTGGGGGAGGACCACTGAAGCTTTCTTT. Translated, it gives CASSLWGRTTEAFF.

This clonotype showed up many times. The chain recombines TRBV29-1 with TRBJ1-5; 8 bases agree with TRBD1. The trim removed 6 bases at V and 4 bases at J, leaving 5 bases unmatched. CDR3 length: 13 amino acids. CDR1 is SQVTM and CDR2 is ANQGSEA in the germline V gene. The CDR3 coding sequence is TGCAGCGTGGGGGGACAGGCGAATCAGCCCCAGCATTTT. Residues: CSVGGQANQPQHF.

This clonotype came up many times. The V and J genes are TRBV30 and TRBJ2-3; D is undetermined. Germline CDR1 GTSNPN, CDR2 SVGIG (reference sequence). CDR3 size: 15 residues. V lost 3 bases to trimming and J lost 3 bases, with 16 bases between them. The CDR3 region is CAWSPLGLGTDTQYF. For the CDR3, the DNA is TGTGCCTGGAGCCCGCTAGGTTTAGGAACAGATACGCAGTATTTT.

Ten or more counts support this clonotype. The chain is built from TRBV20-1 and TRBJ1-2; TRBD1 matches 8 bases. Looked up from germline, CDR1 is DFQATT and CDR2 is SNEGSKA (reference sequence). This CDR3 comprises 12 residues. J was trimmed by 4 bases and V by 5 bases; bases with no gene match: 3. CDR3 nucleotide sequence: TGCAGTGCTGCTGACAGGGGCTATGGCTACACCTTC. This gives the protein CSAADRGYGYTF.

This clonotype appeared many times. V gene TRBV7-9 combines with J gene TRBJ1-2; 7 bases agree with TRBD1. Germline loops: CDR1 SEHNR, CDR2 FQNEAQ (reference sequence). The CDR3 consists of 14 residues. The trim removed 2 bases at V and 6 bases at J, leaving 6 bases unmatched. The CDR3 reads CASSLIGGGHGYTF. CDR3 nucleotide sequence: TGTGCCAGCAGCTTAATTGGAGGGGGCCATGGCTACACCTTC.

This clonotype was seen a handful of times. The chain carries TRBV6-1 and TRBJ2-3; maybe TRBD1 (5 bases). Trimming removed 5 bases at V and 3 bases at J, with 12 bases between. The CDR3 runs 14 residues. Germline CDR1 is MNHNS and CDR2 is SASEGT. The DNA of the CDR3 is TGTGCCAGCAGTAAGTCCAGGGCGACAGATACGCAGTATTTT. This encodes CASSKSRATDTQYF.

This clonotype was recorded at least ten times. The V and J genes are TRBV5-1 and TRBJ1-2; the D is unclear. The ends were cut back, 2 bases at V and 5 bases at J, with 1 base in the middle. Germline V gene lookup returns CDR1 SGHRS and CDR2 YFSETQ. CDR3 size: 10 residues. The DNA of the CDR3 is TGCGCCAGCAGCTTATATGGCTACACCTTC. This translates into CASSLYGYTF.

In its sample, this clonotype was seen many times. The chain recombines TRBV11-2 with TRBJ1-4; 8 bases are shared with TRBD1. The J segment lost 3 bases and the V segment lost 1 base, leaving 4 bases of the junction unmatched. In germline, CDR1 is SGHAT, CDR2 FQNNGV. This CDR3 is 16 amino acids long. The CDR3 nucleotides are TGTGCCAGCAGCTTAGGAGGGACAGGCTCTAATGAAAAACTGTTTTTT. Amino acids: CASSLGGTGSNEKLFF.

This clonotype was observed a few times. The rearrangement uses TRBV12-3 or TRBV12-4 and TRBJ2-2; weak D call: TRBD1 (8 bases). V was pared by 4 bases and J by 6 bases, with 15 bases between. The CDR3 loop spans 15 amino acids. The CDR3 region is CASSSRQGRAGELFF. The CDR3 DNA sequence: TGTGCCAGCAGTTCAAGACAGGGGAGGGCCGGGGAGCTGTTTTTT.

This clonotype was observed a few times. The J gene is TRBJ2-7, the V gene TRBV6-1; 8 bases line up with TRBD2. The CDR3 spans 14 residues. Germline V gene data show CDR1 as MNHNS and CDR2 as SASEGT. Germline trimming cut 8 bases from V and 2 bases from J; bases unmatched to any gene: 8. This CDR3 reads CASSRGGGPYEQYF. The CDR3, as DNA: TGTGCCAGCTCTAGGGGCGGGGGGCCCTACGAGCAGTACTTC.

This clonotype showed up many times. This rearrangement joins TRBV5-1 to TRBJ2-1; 15 positions agree with TRBD2. This CDR3 region has 16 residues. The V gene end was trimmed by 3 bases and the J gene end by 8 bases; junction bases not matched to a gene: 6. Germline CDR1 reads SGHRS; CDR2 reads YFSETQ. The CDR3 here is CASSSGLAGGVYEQFF. The CDR3 nucleotides are TGCGCCAGCAGCTCGGGACTAGCGGGGGGCGTCTATGAGCAGTTCTTC.

The sample holds many counts of this clonotype. The chain combines TRBV7-9 with TRBJ1-2, with D tentatively TRBD1 (5 bases). CDR3 size: 13 residues. Trimming left V 5 bases short and J 8 bases short, with 15 bases between. Germline V CDR1 and CDR2: SEHNR, FQNEAQ (reference sequence). The CDR3 DNA reads TGTGCCAGCAGCCTCGAGGTTAGGGGAGGCTACACCTTC. This translates into CASSLEVRGGYTF.

This clonotype appeared many times. The V call is TRBV7-2, the J call TRBJ2-7; 9 nucleotides agree with TRBD1. Germline values: CDR1 SGHTA, CDR2 FQGNSA. Trimming took 2 bases from V and 5 from J; bases not matched to a gene: 10. CDR3 length equals 16 residues. The CDR3 here is CASSLSPGTGPHEQYF. The CDR3 nucleotides are TGTGCCAGCAGCTTAAGTCCAGGGACAGGGCCCCACGAGCAGTACTTC.

This clonotype was counted only a few times. V usage is TRBV4-1 and J usage is TRBJ2-7; the D is unclear. Germline V gene lookup returns CDR1 MGHRA and CDR2 YSYEKL. Deletions cut 4 bases from V and 4 bases from J, with 11 bases between. The CDR3 is 13 amino acids. CDR3 residues: CASSRWTGYEQYF. CDR3 sequence (DNA): TGCGCCAGCAGCCGATGGACCGGATACGAGCAGTACTTC.

This clonotype appeared many times. This sequence joins TRBV19 and TRBJ1-1; no definite D call. The germline CDR1 and CDR2 sequences are LNHDA and SQIVND (reference sequence). The CDR3 runs 13 residues. Trimming left V 3 bases short and J 0 bases short, with 5 bases between. CDR3: CASSISLNTEAFF. The DNA of the CDR3 is TGTGCCAGTAGTATTTCATTGAACACTGAAGCTTTCTTT.

This clonotype was detected only a few times. A much more abundant neighbour one base away suggests this may be a read error. The rearrangement links TRBV15 to TRBJ2-5; D is unresolved. This CDR3 is 13 amino acids long. Trimming removed 4 bases at V and 5 bases at J, with 11 bases between. Germline CDR1 is LNHNV and CDR2 is YYDKDF (reference sequence). CDR3 sequence: CATSITTGETQYF. The DNA of the CDR3 is TGTGCCACCAGCATCACAACTGGGGAGACCCAGTACTTC.

This clonotype showed up many times. The chain recombines TRBV12-3 or TRBV12-4 with TRBJ1-1; D ambiguous. The V and J ends lost 2 bases and 1 base respectively, with 5 bases between them. The CDR3 is made up of 13 amino acids. CDR3: CASSLTANTEAFF. Here the CDR3 DNA reads TGTGCCAGCAGTTTAACAGCGAACACTGAAGCTTTCTTT.